Listed below are T cell receptor beta chains from one sample, sequenced in a study of shared clonotypes between healthy human individuals. Sequencing used immunoSEQ multiplex PCR; TCRdb keeps in-frame clones, though not all of them. The repertoire includes around 560,000 clones, about 95% of them detected once, and approximately 0.11% sits in the top ten. The specimen was naive CD8+ T cells sorted from blood. Source of these receptors: a woman in her thirties in good health. Both conserved end residues are part of each CDR3. The D gene is left open where the match is weak. Size is omitted from some rows. Given values are once, few, many or a class for expanded clones.

cdr3_aa v_call d_call clone_size
CASSQDLTGEALNYEQYF TRBV4-1 . .
CASSYSEGDQPQHF TRBV6-6 . .
CASNKQGNSNQPQHF TRBV2 TRBD1 .
CASRARDSEETQYF TRBV6-5 . .
CASSQTPPYEQYF TRBV27 . .
CATSRGPPGSCGYTF TRBV15 . .
CASRTGTIGELFF TRBV27 TRBD1 .
CASSSRDSPFYGYTF TRBV5-6 TRBD1 .
CASSDYEQYF TRBV6-1 . .
CASSDERVVAGTSLDEQYF TRBV6-4 TRBD2 .
CASSIVSGSGYEQFF TRBV19 TRBD2 .
CAVGDWAENEQFF TRBV19 . once
CASSLGQHTEAFF TRBV27 . .
CASSQRTSGRAGETQYF TRBV28 TRBD2 .
CASSQTRTGLTEAFF TRBV4-1 TRBD1 .
CSVDGWARMDRGYTF TRBV29-1 . .
CASSRLHWDTEAFF TRBV13 . .
CASSWGGAAEQYF TRBV5-8 . .
CASSIADSSYEQYF TRBV19 . .
CASSLRDSYEQYF TRBV5-6 TRBD1 .
CASTHTGTVYEQYF TRBV28 TRBD1 .
CASSLVAGGSTDTQYF TRBV7-7 TRBD2 .
CASSQRGQDPGANVLTF TRBV4-2 TRBD1 .
CASRPRNSYEQYF TRBV27 . once
CASSQATSGKAYEQFF TRBV4-1 TRBD2 .
CASSLAVGSTEAFF TRBV5-6 . .
CASSIGTDQETQYF TRBV19 . .
CASSLGFPRQETQYF TRBV11-2 . .
CAISDRDQPVGTF TRBV10-3 . .
CASSDPGQPAYEQYF TRBV25-1 . .
CASSEVWRGWLFF TRBV2 . .
CSAGHARTGELFF TRBV29-1 . .
CASRTGTGYYEQYF TRBV28 . .
CASSHPAGETQYF TRBV27 . .
CASGAYEQYF TRBV27 . .
CASSVEGNSNQPQHF TRBV9 . .
CASSVSPGSGNTIYF TRBV9 . .
CASREDRGVLSGANVLTF TRBV2 TRBD1 .
CASSPGTSGPYEQYF TRBV2 TRBD2 .
CATSIVGGGEKLFF TRBV15 . .
CASGKIDISYEQYF TRBV28 . .
CASSKARADPYEQYF TRBV21-1 . .
CASSYRDREETQYF TRBV6-5 TRBD1 .
CASSYGQGGYEQYF TRBV7-9 TRBD1 .
CASTPGQQMNTEAFF TRBV19 TRBD1 .
CASSAATNEKLFF TRBV28 . .
CASSKGLAGVDTQYF TRBV19 TRBD2 .
CASSVGGGGYEQYF TRBV9 . .
CASSQDLKNYEQYF TRBV4-2 . once
CASSSTETGGDYGYTF TRBV11-2 TRBD1 .